This TCR beta chain was obtained from a study of T cells in localized non-small cell lung cancer. Study-wide results and caveats: Of the top 100 tumor clones, median around 60 were in adjacent lung, some 30 among its top 100.

For this clone: No antigen is known for it.

The method was immunoSEQ multiplex PCR; TCRdb's version includes in-frame clones alone and lacks a portion of them. The data hold 30,000 to 45,000 clones, with 87% observed a single time. The CDR3 has 16 residues. V lost 1 base to trimming and J lost 7 bases; unmatched junction nucleotides: 11. CDR1 is SNHLY, CDR2 FYNNEI, per germline. Sequences were derived from peripheral blood, sampled before any cancer treatment. The V and J genes are TRBV2 and TRBJ1-2, with TRBD1 matching 8 bases. The sequence was obtained from a woman aged 35 to 70 with stage I lung adenocarcinoma. The CDR3 region is CASSEGLSTGAVGYTF. In DNA, the CDR3 is TGTGCCAGCAGTGAAGGTCTATCGACAGGGGCGGTTGGCTACACCTTC.